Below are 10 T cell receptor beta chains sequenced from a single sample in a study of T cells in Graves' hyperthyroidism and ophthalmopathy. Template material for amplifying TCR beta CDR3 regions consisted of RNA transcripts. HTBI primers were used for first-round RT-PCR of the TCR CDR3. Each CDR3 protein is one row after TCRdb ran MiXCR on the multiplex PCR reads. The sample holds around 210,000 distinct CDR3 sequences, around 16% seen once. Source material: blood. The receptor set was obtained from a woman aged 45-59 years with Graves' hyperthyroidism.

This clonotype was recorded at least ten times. This CDR3 is CASSQDRSTSQGAQYF. In nucleotides, the CDR3 is TGTGCCAGCAGCCAGGATAGGAGCACTTCTCAAGGGGCCCAGTACTTC. The chain is built from TRBV3-1 and TRBJ2-5; tentative D call: TRBD1 (5 bases). This CDR3 is built from 16 residues. The germline V and J ends were trimmed by 3 bases and 9 bases, with 23 bases remaining between them. Germline V gene data show CDR1 as LGHDT and CDR2 as YNNKEL (reference sequence).

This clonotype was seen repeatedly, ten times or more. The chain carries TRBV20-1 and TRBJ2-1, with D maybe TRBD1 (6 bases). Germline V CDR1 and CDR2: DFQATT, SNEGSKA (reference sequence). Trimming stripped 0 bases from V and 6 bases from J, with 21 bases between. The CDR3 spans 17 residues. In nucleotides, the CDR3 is TGCAGTGCTAGAGATGAAGGATCGGCAGGGGTCGCCAATGAGCAGTTCTTC. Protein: CSARDEGSAGVANEQFF.

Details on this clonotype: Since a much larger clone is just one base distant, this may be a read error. The CDR3 region is CASSLGRDRDGYTF. Written as DNA, the CDR3 is TGTGCCAGCAGCTTGGGTCGGGACAGGGATGGCTACACCTTC. V usage is TRBV11-2 and J usage is TRBJ1-2; TRBD1 agrees at 9 bases. V lost 3 bases to trimming and J lost 6 bases; unmatched junction nucleotides: 5. The CDR3 loop spans 14 amino acids. Germline CDR1 is SGHAT and CDR2 is FQNNGV.

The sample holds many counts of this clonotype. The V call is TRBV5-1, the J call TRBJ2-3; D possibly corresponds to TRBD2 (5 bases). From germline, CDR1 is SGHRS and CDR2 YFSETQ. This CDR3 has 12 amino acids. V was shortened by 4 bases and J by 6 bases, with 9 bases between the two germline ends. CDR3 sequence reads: CASSGEGDTQYF. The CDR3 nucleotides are TGCGCCAGCAGCGGTGAGGGTGATACGCAGTATTTT.

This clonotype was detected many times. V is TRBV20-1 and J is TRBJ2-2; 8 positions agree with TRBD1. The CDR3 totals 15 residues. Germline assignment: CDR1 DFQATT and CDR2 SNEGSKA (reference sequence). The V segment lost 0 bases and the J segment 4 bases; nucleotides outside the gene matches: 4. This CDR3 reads CSARDTDRGTGELFF. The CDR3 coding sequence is TGCAGTGCTAGAGATACCGACAGGGGCACCGGGGAGCTGTTTTTT.

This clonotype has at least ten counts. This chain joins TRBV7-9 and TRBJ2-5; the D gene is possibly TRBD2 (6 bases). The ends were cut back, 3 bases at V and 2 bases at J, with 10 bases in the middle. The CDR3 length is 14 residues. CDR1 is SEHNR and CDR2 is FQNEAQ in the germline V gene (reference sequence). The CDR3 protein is CASSFSAGQETQYF. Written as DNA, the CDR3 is TGTGCCAGCAGCTTCTCGGCGGGGCAAGAGACCCAGTACTTC.

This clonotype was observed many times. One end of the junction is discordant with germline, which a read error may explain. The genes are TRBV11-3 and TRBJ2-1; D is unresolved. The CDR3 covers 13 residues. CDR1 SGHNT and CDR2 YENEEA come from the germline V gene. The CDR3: CASTSGSCNEQFF. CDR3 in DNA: TGTGCCAGCACCTCGGGCTCCTGCAATGAGCAGTTCTTC.

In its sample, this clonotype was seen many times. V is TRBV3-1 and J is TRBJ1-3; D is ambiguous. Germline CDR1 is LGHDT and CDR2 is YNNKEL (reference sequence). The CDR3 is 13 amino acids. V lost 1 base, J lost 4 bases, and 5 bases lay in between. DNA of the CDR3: TGTGCCAGCAGCCAAGGCTCCGGAAACACCATATATTTT. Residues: CASSQGSGNTIYF.

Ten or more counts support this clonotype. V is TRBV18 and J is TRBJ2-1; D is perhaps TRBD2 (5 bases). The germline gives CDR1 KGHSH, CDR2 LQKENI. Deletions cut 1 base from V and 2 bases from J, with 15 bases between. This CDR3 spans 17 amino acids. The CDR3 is CASSPLTGSRTYNEQFF. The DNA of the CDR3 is TGTGCCAGCTCACCACTAACGGGGAGCCGTACCTACAATGAGCAGTTCTTC.

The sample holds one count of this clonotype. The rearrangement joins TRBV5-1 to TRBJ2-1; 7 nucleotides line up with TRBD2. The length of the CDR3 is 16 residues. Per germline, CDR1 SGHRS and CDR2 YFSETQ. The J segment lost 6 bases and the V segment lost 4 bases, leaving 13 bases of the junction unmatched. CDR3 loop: CASSPPRLAESNEQFF. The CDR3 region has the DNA TGCGCCAGCAGCCCCCCCCGCCTAGCGGAGAGCAATGAGCAGTTCTTC.